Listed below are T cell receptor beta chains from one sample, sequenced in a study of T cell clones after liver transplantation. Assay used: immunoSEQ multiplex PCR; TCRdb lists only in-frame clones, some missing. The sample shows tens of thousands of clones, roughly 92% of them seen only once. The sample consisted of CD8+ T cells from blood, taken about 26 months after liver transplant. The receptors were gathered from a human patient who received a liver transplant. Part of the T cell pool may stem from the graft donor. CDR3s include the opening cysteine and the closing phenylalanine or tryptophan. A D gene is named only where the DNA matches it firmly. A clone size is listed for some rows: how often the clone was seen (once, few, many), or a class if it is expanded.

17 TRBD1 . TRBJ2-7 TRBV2 CASSESLKGASSYEQYF TGTGCCAGCAGTGAGTCGCTTAAGGGGGCGAGCTCCTACGAGCAGTACTTC
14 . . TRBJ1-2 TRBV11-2 CASSPSPGYYGYTF TGTGCCAGCAGCCCCTCACCAGGGTACTATGGCTACACCTTC
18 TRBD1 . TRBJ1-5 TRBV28 CASSLGRKQGLVDQPQHF TGTGCCAGCAGTTTAGGTCGAAAACAGGGGCTCGTAGATCAGCCCCAGCATTTT
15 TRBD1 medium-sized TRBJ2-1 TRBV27 CASKKGTGEVDEQFF TGTGCCAGCAAGAAAGGGACAGGGGAGGTAGATGAGCAGTTCTTC
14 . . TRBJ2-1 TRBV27 CASLTGSSYNEQFF TGTGCCAGCCTGACGGGCAGCTCCTACAATGAGCAGTTCTTC
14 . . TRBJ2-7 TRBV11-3 CASSLIASRYEQYF TGTGCCAGCAGCTTAATTGCCAGTCGGTACGAGCAGTACTTC
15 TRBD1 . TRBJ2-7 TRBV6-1 CASSAPGTGLTEQYF TGTGCCAGCAGTGCACCCGGGACAGGGCTAACCGAGCAGTACTTC
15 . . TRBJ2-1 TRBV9 CASTLSENSYNEQFF TGTGCCAGCACCCTCAGTGAAAACTCCTACAATGAGCAGTTCTTC
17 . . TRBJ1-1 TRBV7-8 CASSPYRWGGWNTEAFF TGTGCCAGCAGCCCATACCGCTGGGGCGGATGGAACACTGAAGCTTTCTTT
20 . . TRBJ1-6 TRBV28 CASSLHRQPSRSSYNSPLHF TGTGCCAGCAGTTTACATCGGCAGCCGTCCAGGAGCTCCTATAATTCACCCCTCCACTTT
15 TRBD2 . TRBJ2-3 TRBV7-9 CASSPTSGSTDTQYF TGTGCCAGCAGCCCTACTAGCGGTAGCACAGATACGCAGTATTTT
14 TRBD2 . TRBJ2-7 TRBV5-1 CASSLSSGNYEQYF TGCGCCAGCAGCTTGTCAAGCGGGAACTACGAGCAGTACTTC
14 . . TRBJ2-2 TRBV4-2 CASSQDTGSGELFF TGTGCCAGCAGCCAAGATACGGGTTCCGGGGAGCTGTTTTTT
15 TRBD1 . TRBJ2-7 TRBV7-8 CASSVRQGPFREQYF TGTGCCAGCAGCGTCCGACAGGGGCCCTTTCGTGAGCAGTACTTC
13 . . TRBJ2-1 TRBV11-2 CASIPGSGNEQFF TGTGCCAGCATCCCCGGGAGCGGCAATGAGCAGTTCTTC
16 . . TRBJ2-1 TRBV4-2 CASSQEPGLVYNEQFF TGTGCCAGCAGCCAAGAACCGGGATTGGTTTACAATGAGCAGTTCTTC
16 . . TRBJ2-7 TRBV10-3 CAISEGLAIGSHEQYF TGTGCCATCAGTGAGGGGCTAGCGATCGGGAGCCACGAGCAGTACTTC